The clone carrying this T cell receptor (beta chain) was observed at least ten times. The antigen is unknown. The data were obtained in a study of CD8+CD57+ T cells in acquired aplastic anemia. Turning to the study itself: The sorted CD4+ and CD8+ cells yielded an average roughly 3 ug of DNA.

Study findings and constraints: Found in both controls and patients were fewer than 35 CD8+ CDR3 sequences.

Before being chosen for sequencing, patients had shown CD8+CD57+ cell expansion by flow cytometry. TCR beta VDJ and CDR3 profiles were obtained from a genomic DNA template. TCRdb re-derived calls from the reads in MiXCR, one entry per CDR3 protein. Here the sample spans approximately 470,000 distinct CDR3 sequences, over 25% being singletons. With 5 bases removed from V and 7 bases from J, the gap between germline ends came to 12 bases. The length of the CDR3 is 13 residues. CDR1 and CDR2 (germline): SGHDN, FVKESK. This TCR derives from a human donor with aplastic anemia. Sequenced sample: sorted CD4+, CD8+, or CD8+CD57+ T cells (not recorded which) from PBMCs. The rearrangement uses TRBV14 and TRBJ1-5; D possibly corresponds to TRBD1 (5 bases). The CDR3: CASSVTWGQPQHF. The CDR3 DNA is TGTGCCAGCAGCGTTACTTGGGGGCAGCCCCAGCATTTT.